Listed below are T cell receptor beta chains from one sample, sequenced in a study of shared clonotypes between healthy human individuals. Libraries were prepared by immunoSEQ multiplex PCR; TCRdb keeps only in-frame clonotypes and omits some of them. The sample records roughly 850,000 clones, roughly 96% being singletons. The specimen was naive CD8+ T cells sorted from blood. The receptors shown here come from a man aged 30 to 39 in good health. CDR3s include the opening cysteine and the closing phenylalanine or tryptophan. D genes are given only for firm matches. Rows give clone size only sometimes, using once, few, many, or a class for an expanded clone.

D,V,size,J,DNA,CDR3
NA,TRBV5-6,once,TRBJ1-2,TGTGCCAGCAGCGCGGGGATTGAAGGCTACACCTTC,CASSAGIEGYTF
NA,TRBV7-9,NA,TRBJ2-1,TGTGCCAGCAGCTTAAGGAGCGTCGAGGTCGATGAGCAGTTCTTC,CASSLRSVEVDEQFF
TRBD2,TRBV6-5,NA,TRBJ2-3,TGTGCCAGCAGCCGGACTAGCGGGAGTACAGATACGCAGTATTTT,CASSRTSGSTDTQYF
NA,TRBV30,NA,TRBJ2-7,TGTGCCTGGAGACATGGGTACGAGCAGTACTTC,CAWRHGYEQYF
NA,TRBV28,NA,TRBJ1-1,TGTGCCAGCAACGTGGTTAGGTACAAAATCACTGAAGCTTTCTTT,CASNVVRYKITEAFF
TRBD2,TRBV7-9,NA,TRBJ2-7,TGTGCCAGCAGCCTAGCGGTGTCCTACGAGCAGTACTTC,CASSLAVSYEQYF
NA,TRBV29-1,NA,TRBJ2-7,TGCAGCGGGGTGGGTGCCAACTCCTACGAGCAGTACTTC,CSGVGANSYEQYF
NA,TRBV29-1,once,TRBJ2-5,TGCAGCGTTGTAACGGCGGGCAGGGGAGAGACCCAGTACTTC,CSVVTAGRGETQYF
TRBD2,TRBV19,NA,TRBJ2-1,TGTGCCAGTAGTATGCCCTTTCTAGCGGGAGAACGGCGCTCCTACAATGAGCAGTTCTTC,CASSMPFLAGERRSYNEQFF
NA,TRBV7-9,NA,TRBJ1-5,TGTGCCAGCAGCTTAGTTGGAGACGGCAATCAGCCCCAGCATTTT,CASSLVGDGNQPQHF
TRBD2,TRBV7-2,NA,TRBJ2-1,TGTGCCAGCAGCATGTGGACTAGGCGAGAATACAATGAGCAGTTCTTC,CASSMWTRREYNEQFF
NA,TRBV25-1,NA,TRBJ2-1,TGTGCCAGCAGTGAAACAGGGAGCTCCTACAATGAGCAGTTCTTC,CASSETGSSYNEQFF
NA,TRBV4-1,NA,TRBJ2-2,TGCGCCAGCAGCCACCGATCCGGGGAGCTGTTTTTT,CASSHRSGELFF
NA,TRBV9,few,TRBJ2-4,TGTGCCAGCAGCGGCCGGCGATCTTTC,CASSGRRSF
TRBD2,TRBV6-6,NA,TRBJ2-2,TGTGCCAGCAGTAGCGGGAGGGCCCCGAAGATGGAGCTGTTTTTT,CASSSGRAPKMELFF
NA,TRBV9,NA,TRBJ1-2,TGTGCCAGCAAGGGTCCCGGCTACACCTTC,CASKGPGYTF
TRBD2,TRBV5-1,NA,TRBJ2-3,TGCGCCAGCAGATACTATGGGGGGGAAAGCACAGATACGCAGTATTTT,CASRYYGGESTDTQYF
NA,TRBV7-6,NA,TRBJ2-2,TGTGCCAGCAGCTTAATTTCGGGCGGGATCGGGGAGCTGTTTTTT,CASSLISGGIGELFF
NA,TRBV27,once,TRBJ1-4,TGTGCCAGCAGTAGCGGACTGACTAATGAAAAACTGTTTTTT,CASSSGLTNEKLFF
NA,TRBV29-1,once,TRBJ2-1,TGCAATGGAATGGGTAGCTCCTACAATGAGCAGTTCTTC,CNGMGSSYNEQFF
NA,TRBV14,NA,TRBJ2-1,TGTGCCAGCAGCCCCCTTACATCTCTAGGATACAATGAGCAGTTCTTC,CASSPLTSLGYNEQFF
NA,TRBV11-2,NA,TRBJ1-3,TGTGCCAGCAGGTCTGGAAACACCATATATTTT,CASRSGNTIYF
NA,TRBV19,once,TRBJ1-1,TGTGCCAGTAGTACCCAAGGAATGAACACTGAAGCTTTCTTT,CASSTQGMNTEAFF
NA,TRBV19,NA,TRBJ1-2,TGTGCCAGTTCAATAGGCCCCGCGGCCTATGGCTACACCTTC,CASSIGPAAYGYTF
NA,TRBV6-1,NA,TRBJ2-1,TGTGCCAGCAGTGAAGCGCTGGGATACAATGAGCAGTTCTTC,CASSEALGYNEQFF
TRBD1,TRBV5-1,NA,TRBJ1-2,TGCGCCAGCAGCTTGGGGGACAGGAACTATGGCTACACCTTC,CASSLGDRNYGYTF
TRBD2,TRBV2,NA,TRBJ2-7,TGTGCCATGTTAATAGCGGGAGGGACCTACGAGCAGTACTTC,CAMLIAGGTYEQYF
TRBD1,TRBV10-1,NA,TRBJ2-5,TGCGCCAGCAGTGAAGACAGGGGAGGGACCCAGTACTTC,CASSEDRGGTQYF
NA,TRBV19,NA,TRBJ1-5,TGTGCCAGTAGTATAGATCGGGACCGGGGGGGCAATCAGCCCCAGCATTTT,CASSIDRDRGGNQPQHF
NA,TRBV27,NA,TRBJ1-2,TGTGCCAGCAGTTTGGCAGGGGCGGATGGCTACACCTTC,CASSLAGADGYTF
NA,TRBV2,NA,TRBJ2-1,TGTGCCCGCCATAGCGGAGGGGCAAACAATGAGCAGTTCTTC,CARHSGGANNEQFF
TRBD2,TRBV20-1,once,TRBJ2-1,TGCAGTGCGCGGACTAGCAATGAGCAGTTCTTC,CSARTSNEQFF
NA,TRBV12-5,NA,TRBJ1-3,TGTGCTAGTGGCCAGGGCGCTGGAAACACCATATATTTT,CASGQGAGNTIYF
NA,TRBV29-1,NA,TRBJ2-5,TGCAGCGTTTTAGGGCGGAAAGAGACCCAGTACTTC,CSVLGRKETQYF
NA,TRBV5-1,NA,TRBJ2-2,TGCGCCAGCAGATGGGGCCCGAACACCGGGGAGCTGTTTTTT,CASRWGPNTGELFF
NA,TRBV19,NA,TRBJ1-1,TGTGCCAGTAGTATAGCCCCGCAGGGGCGCACTGAAGCTTTCTTT,CASSIAPQGRTEAFF
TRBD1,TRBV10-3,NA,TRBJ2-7,TGTGCCACCGATTCCGGGACAGAAGATTACGAGCAGTACTTC,CATDSGTEDYEQYF
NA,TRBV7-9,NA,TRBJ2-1,TGTGCCAGCAGCACGGCCAACGATGAGCAGTTCTTC,CASSTANDEQFF
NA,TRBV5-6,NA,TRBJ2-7,TGTGCCAGCAGCCTTAGCGGTGAGCAGTACTTC,CASSLSGEQYF
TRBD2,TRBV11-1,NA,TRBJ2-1,TGTGCCAGCAGGACCGGGACTAGCGGATACAATGAGCAGTTCTTC,CASRTGTSGYNEQFF
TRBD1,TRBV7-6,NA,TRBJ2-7,TGTGCCAGCAGCCAGAGAGGGGGGACAGGGGTACCAGAGCAGTACTTC,CASSQRGGTGVPEQYF
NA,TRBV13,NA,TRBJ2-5,TGTGCCAGCAGCTTAGGGGGTCAAGAGACCCAGTACTTC,CASSLGGQETQYF
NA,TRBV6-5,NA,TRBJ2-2,TGTGCCAGCAGTTACGCGAACACCGGGGAGCTGTTTTTT,CASSYANTGELFF
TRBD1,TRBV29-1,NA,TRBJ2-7,TGCAGCTATGGGGACAGCGTCTACGAGCAGTACTTC,CSYGDSVYEQYF
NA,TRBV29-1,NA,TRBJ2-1,TGCAGCGTACAAGGGCTAGAAGACTCCTACAATGAGCAGTTCTTC,CSVQGLEDSYNEQFF
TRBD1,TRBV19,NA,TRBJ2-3,TGTGCCAGTAGTATAGGGACAGGGGGAACGGATACGCAGTATTTT,CASSIGTGGTDTQYF
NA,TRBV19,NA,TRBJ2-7,TGTGCCAGTAGTTTGGCCGTTACCTACGAGCAGTACTTC,CASSLAVTYEQYF
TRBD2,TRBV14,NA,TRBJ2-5,TGTGCCAGCAGCCAAGGAGAAGTGGGAGGGCCTTTTGAGACCCAGTACTTC,CASSQGEVGGPFETQYF
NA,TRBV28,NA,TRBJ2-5,TGTGCCAGCAGCACTCGGAGACTGGGCCCGAAGGGAGCCCAAGAGACCCAGTACTTC,CASSTRRLGPKGAQETQYF